The rows below give T cell receptor beta chains drawn from one sample of a study of early T cells in non-severe SARS-CoV-2 infection. TCRdb re-analysed the 5' RACE reads in MiXCR, keeping a single row per CDR3 protein. Of about 110,000 distinct CDR3 sequences detected, about 12% appear once; the ten largest clones hold around 3%. Source material: whole blood. The source of these receptors is an adult who was a healthcare worker with PCR-confirmed SARS-CoV-2 infection or an uninfected control (not recorded which). CDR3s include the opening cysteine and the closing phenylalanine or tryptophan. Fields, in order: CDR3 length, V gene, D gene, J gene, clone size, CDR3 protein, CDR3 DNA. A D gene is named only where the DNA matches it firmly. For some rows the clone size is stated as once, few or many, or as a class when expanded; others skip it.

length: 17
V: TRBV14
D: -
J: TRBJ2-5
size: -
CDR3: CASSQGQGRIFGETQYF
DNA: TGTGCCAGCAGCCAAGGCCAGGGGCGTATCTTTGGGGAGACCCAGTACTTC

length: 12
V: TRBV18
D: TRBD1
J: TRBJ2-7
size: -
CDR3: CASSRTGNEQYF
DNA: TGTGCCAGCTCGAGGACAGGGAACGAGCAGTACTTC

length: 19
V: TRBV4-1
D: -
J: TRBJ1-6
size: -
CDR3: CASSQRQTRSSSYNSPLHF
DNA: TGCGCCAGCAGCCAGAGGCAAACCAGGAGTAGCTCCTATAATTCACCCCTCCACTTT

length: 16
V: TRBV19
D: -
J: TRBJ1-5
size: many
CDR3: CASSIGELRGGQPQHF
DNA: TGTGCCAGTAGTATAGGAGAATTGAGGGGCGGACAGCCCCAGCATTTT

length: 16
V: TRBV11-3
D: TRBD2
J: TRBJ2-5
size: few
CDR3: CASSLGPGLASETQYF
DNA: TGTGCCAGCAGCTTGGGACCGGGACTAGCATCCGAGACCCAGTACTTC

length: 14
V: TRBV20-1
D: TRBD2
J: TRBJ2-1
size: -
CDR3: CSAQYSGGADEQFF
DNA: TGCAGTGCTCAGTATAGCGGGGGGGCCGATGAGCAGTTCTTC

length: 13
V: TRBV5-1
D: -
J: TRBJ2-7
size: -
CDR3: CASSSQGHYEQYF
DNA: TGCGCCAGCAGCAGTCAAGGGCACTACGAGCAGTACTTC

length: 16
V: TRBV7-7
D: -
J: TRBJ2-2
size: many
CDR3: CASSPRIRGDTGELFF
DNA: TGTGCTAGCAGCCCCCGGATCCGGGGCGACACCGGGGAGCTGTTTTTT

length: 15
V: TRBV15
D: -
J: TRBJ2-1
size: many
CDR3: CATSRGTGAYNEQFF
DNA: TGTGCCACCAGCAGAGGGACGGGAGCTTACAATGAGCAGTTCTTC

length: 13
V: TRBV19
D: -
J: TRBJ2-2
size: few
CDR3: CASNSGIAGELFF
DNA: TGTGCCAGTAACTCAGGGATCGCCGGGGAGCTGTTTTTT

length: 12
V: TRBV3-1
D: -
J: TRBJ2-1
size: -
CDR3: CASSQETGNPFF
DNA: TGTGCCAGCAGCCAAGAAACCGGGAATCCGTTCTTC

length: 15
V: TRBV19
D: -
J: TRBJ2-6
size: -
CDR3: CASSQGGSGANVLTF
DNA: TGTGCCAGTAGTCAGGGAGGCTCTGGGGCCAACGTCCTGACTTTC

length: 15
V: TRBV5-1
D: -
J: TRBJ1-1
size: many
CDR3: CASSSTGRMNTEAFF
DNA: TGCGCCAGCAGCTCGACAGGTAGAATGAACACTGAAGCTTTCTTT

length: 18
V: TRBV12-5
D: -
J: TRBJ2-7
size: many
CDR3: CASGLALGGAITADEQYF
DNA: TGTGCTAGTGGTTTGGCACTAGGAGGGGCGATAACGGCCGACGAGCAGTACTTC

length: 14
V: TRBV7-9
D: -
J: TRBJ2-7
size: many
CDR3: CASSPLGTLYEQYF
DNA: TGTGCCAGCAGCCCTCTCGGGACGCTATACGAGCAGTACTTC

length: 13
V: TRBV7-7
D: TRBD1
J: TRBJ2-5
size: few
CDR3: CARSGTDEETQYF
DNA: TGTGCTAGATCCGGGACAGACGAAGAGACCCAGTACTTC